These 3 T cell receptor beta chains were sequenced from one sample in a study of T cells of healthy individuals. MiXCR, applied by TCRdb to the 5' RACE reads, yields one record per CDR3 protein. The data contain around 90,000 distinct CDR3 sequences, around 5.1% of them singletons. The receptors shown here come from a female donor in good health.

This clonotype came up many times. The chain carries TRBV28 and TRBJ2-1; 7 nucleotides match TRBD2. Germline CDR1 is MDHEN and CDR2 is SYDVKM. The CDR3 totals 13 residues. V shed 5 bases, J shed 7 bases, and the junction held 5 bases outside the gene matches. The CDR3 protein is CASSGAGRNEQFF. In DNA, the CDR3 is TGTGCCAGCAGTGGAGCGGGGAGGAATGAGCAGTTCTTC. The whole variable domain, filled in from reference TRBV28 and TRBJ2-1, reads DVKVTQSSRYLVKRTGEKVFLECVQDMDHENMFWYRQDPGLGLRLIYFSYDVKMKEKGDIPEGYSVSREKKERFSLILESASTNQTSMYLCASSGAGRNEQFFGPGTRLTVL.

This clonotype has at least ten counts. The chain uses TRBV6-2 or TRBV6-3 and TRBJ2-5, with 8 positions matching TRBD1. The CDR3 sequence is 13 residues long. The ends lost 8 bases at V and 6 bases at J; junction bases unmatched: 8. Germline assignment: CDR1 MNHEY and CDR2 SVGEGT. In nucleotides, the CDR3 is TGTGCCAGCGGACAGGGATTTTACCAGACCCAGTACTTC. This codes for CASGQGFYQTQYF.

V is TRBV20-1 and J is TRBJ2-1; D is possibly TRBD1 (5 bases). Germline V CDR1 and CDR2: DFQATT, SNEGSKA (reference sequence). V was pared by 3 bases and J by 3 bases, with 15 bases between. CDR3 length: 15 residues. Here the CDR3 DNA reads TGCAGTGCTAGCGCAACAGGAGCTGACTACAATGAGCAGTTCTTC. It translates to CSASATGADYNEQFF.